Listed below are T cell receptor beta chains from one sample, sequenced in a study of T cells after posttransplantation cyclophosphamide. Using immunoSEQ multiplex PCR, the repertoire was profiled, and TCRdb retains in-frame clones only, with some absent. The sample includes more than 25,000 clones, none of them occurring once. Sequenced material: PBMCs. The receptors shown here come from a man aged 45-65 years in good health, CMV-negative, and a related stem cell transplant donor. Each CDR3 is given with its conserved first and last residue. D genes are given only for firm matches. Clone sizes are shown as once, few, many, or a class for an expanded clone.

TRBJ1-2,many,TRBD1,TRBV5-1,TGCGCCAGCAGCACCGGACAGGGAGGGGGCGGCTACACCTTC,CASSTGQGGGGYTF
TRBJ2-2,many,.,TRBV18,TGTGCCAGCTCACCGGGACAGAACACCGGGGAGCTGTTTTTT,CASSPGQNTGELFF
TRBJ2-1,many,.,TRBV9,TGTGCCAGCAGCGTAGAGCAGGCCTACAATGAGCAGTTCTTC,CASSVEQAYNEQFF
TRBJ1-5,many,.,TRBV2,TGTGCCAGCAGTCGACAGAATCAGCCCCAGCATTTT,CASSRQNQPQHF
TRBJ1-6,many,.,TRBV6-5,TGTGCCACCACTCTTTTGGGCTTTAATTCACCCCTCCACTTT,CATTLLGFNSPLHF
TRBJ2-7,many,TRBD1,TRBV4-1,TGCGCCAGCAGCAGACGATCAGGGGGCTACGAGCAGTACTTC,CASSRRSGGYEQYF
TRBJ2-3,many,TRBD1,TRBV28,TGTGCCACAGGGGGTCCACCAACAGATACGCAGTATTTT,CATGGPPTDTQYF
TRBJ2-7,many,TRBD2,TRBV4-2,TGTGCCAGCAGCCAAGGAGTAGCGGGAGATGACGAGCAGTACTTC,CASSQGVAGDDEQYF
TRBJ2-7,many,TRBD1,TRBV19,TGTGCCAGTAGTACCAAACAGGGGACCTACGAGCAGTACTTC,CASSTKQGTYEQYF
TRBJ1-2,many,TRBD1,TRBV2,TGTGCCAGCAGTGAGCAGGACAGGTACTATGGCTACACCTTC,CASSEQDRYYGYTF
TRBJ2-3,many,.,TRBV29-1,TGCAGCGTTGAAAGGGACTTAGATACGCAGTATTTT,CSVERDLDTQYF
TRBJ2-7,many,TRBD1,TRBV27,TGTGCCAGCAGTTGGGGACAGGGGTCCTCCTACGAGCAGTACTTC,CASSWGQGSSYEQYF
TRBJ2-1,many,TRBD2,TRBV10-2,TGCGCCAGCAGAACAGCGGGGGGGCCGGGCAATGAGCAGTTCTTC,CASRTAGGPGNEQFF
TRBJ2-6,medium-sized,TRBD2,TRBV5-6,TGTGCCAGCAGCATGCGGGGACTAGCGGGTTCGGGGGCCAACGTCCTGACTTTC,CASSMRGLAGSGANVLTF
TRBJ2-3,many,.,TRBV14,TGTGCCAGCAGCCAAGGACTTCGGGAACTAAATACGCAGTATTTT,CASSQGLRELNTQYF
TRBJ2-5,many,.,TRBV10-3,TGTGCCATCAGTGAGTCGACCTGGGGAGAAGAGACCCAGTACTTC,CAISESTWGEETQYF
TRBJ2-7,many,TRBD1,TRBV19,TGTGCCAGTAGTATAGGACAGGGGGCGCAATACGAGCAGTACTTC,CASSIGQGAQYEQYF
TRBJ2-6,many,TRBD1,TRBV7-3,TGTGCCAGCAGCCTGACAGGGGAACTCTCTGGGGCCAACGTCCTGACTTTC,CASSLTGELSGANVLTF
TRBJ1-2,many,TRBD1,TRBV18,TGTGCCAGCTCACCAACTTGGGCAGGGGGCGCACATGGCTACACCTTC,CASSPTWAGGAHGYTF
TRBJ2-7,many,.,TRBV11-2,TGTGCCAGCAGCTCGCCATGGACAGCTTACGAGCAGTACTTC,CASSSPWTAYEQYF
TRBJ1-2,many,TRBD1,TRBV27,TGTGCCAGCAGTTCCCGTTTAAGGACAGGGAATGGCTACACCTTC,CASSSRLRTGNGYTF
TRBJ2-7,few,.,TRBV18,TGTGCCAGCTCACCCCCGGGGTCGACGGCCCACGAGCAGTACTTC,CASSPPGSTAHEQYF
TRBJ1-1,many,.,TRBV6-1,TGTGCCAGCAGAGGACGACTAGGTAACACTGAAGCTTTCTTT,CASRGRLGNTEAFF
TRBJ1-4,many,.,TRBV4-1,TGCGCCAGCAGCCAAGTGGTCCGGCAGGCTGAAAAACTGTTTTTT,CASSQVVRQAEKLFF
TRBJ2-5,many,.,TRBV7-2,TGTGCCAGCAGCTTAATGCCCCAGGTTCAAGAGACCCAGTACTTC,CASSLMPQVQETQYF
TRBJ2-5,few,.,TRBV9,TGTGCCAGCAGCGGCATGAGCGGCGTAGGGGAGACCCAGTACTTC,CASSGMSGVGETQYF
TRBJ1-6,many,TRBD1,TRBV4-2,TGTGCCAGCAGCCAAGATGGCCAGGGGGCAAGATCACCCCTCCACTTT,CASSQDGQGARSPLHF
TRBJ2-1,many,.,TRBV7-2,TGTGCCAGCTCGTCCGGGAGTCCAACCTACAATGAGCAGTTCTTC,CASSSGSPTYNEQFF
TRBJ1-3,many,.,TRBV4-1,TGCGCCAGCAGCCAAGTAATGAGCTCTGGAAACACCATATATTTT,CASSQVMSSGNTIYF
TRBJ2-3,many,.,TRBV6-5,TGTGCCAGCAGGCCGACAGGCCGCACAGATACGCAGTATTTT,CASRPTGRTDTQYF
TRBJ2-5,many,.,TRBV4-2,TGTGCCAGCAGCCCCGCCGGGGAGACCCAGTACTTC,CASSPAGETQYF
TRBJ1-2,many,.,TRBV2,TGTGCCAGCAGTGTGGGTCCAGGGGCCGATGGCTACACCTTC,CASSVGPGADGYTF
TRBJ2-7,many,.,TRBV27,TGTGCCAGCAGAGCCAGCGTGTCTTCCTACGAGCAGTACTTC,CASRASVSSYEQYF
TRBJ2-7,many,TRBD2,TRBV7-9,TGTGCCAGCAGCTTAGGGACTAGCGGGGACATGTACGAGCAGTACTTC,CASSLGTSGDMYEQYF
TRBJ1-2,many,.,TRBV21-1,TGTGCGACAGAGGCTAACTATGGCTACACCTTC,CATEANYGYTF
TRBJ2-7,many,TRBD1,TRBV7-2,TGTGCCAGCAGCCTCGGGACAGGGGGCCCCTACGAGCAGTACTTC,CASSLGTGGPYEQYF
TRBJ2-2,many,TRBD1,TRBV19,TGTGCCAGTAGTAGGACAGGGGGCCCGGGTCTACCCGGGGAGCTGTTTTTT,CASSRTGGPGLPGELFF
TRBJ2-2,many,.,TRBV5-1,TGCGCCAGCAGCCGCCCCTCGGAGGGGCGACTCACCGGGGAGCTGTTTTTT,CASSRPSEGRLTGELFF